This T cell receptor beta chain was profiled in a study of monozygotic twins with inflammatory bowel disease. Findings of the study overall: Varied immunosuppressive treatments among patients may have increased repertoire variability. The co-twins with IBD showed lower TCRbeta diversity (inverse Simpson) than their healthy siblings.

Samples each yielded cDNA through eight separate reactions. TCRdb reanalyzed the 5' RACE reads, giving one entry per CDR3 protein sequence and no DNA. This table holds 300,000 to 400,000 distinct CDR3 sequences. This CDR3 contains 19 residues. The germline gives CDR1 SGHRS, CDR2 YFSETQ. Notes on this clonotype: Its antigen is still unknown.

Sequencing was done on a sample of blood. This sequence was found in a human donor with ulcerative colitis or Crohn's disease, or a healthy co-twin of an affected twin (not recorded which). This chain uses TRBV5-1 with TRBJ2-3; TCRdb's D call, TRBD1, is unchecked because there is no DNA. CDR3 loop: CASSSNGQGARRSTDTQYF.